This T cell receptor beta chain stems from a study of blood T cell repertoires in COVID-19. About the research overall: Sites across the United States, Italy and Spain contributed samples from acute and convalescent COVID-19. Nucleic acid was either cDNA or gDNA, and it came from T cells, B-cell-depleted T cells, or PBMCs.

Germline loops: CDR1 SGHNT, CDR2 YENEEA. V lost 5 bases to trimming and J lost 5 bases; unmatched junction nucleotides: 13. There are 17 residues in the CDR3. In the original processing: From reference gene primer amplification, estimates of nucleated cell counts were derived. Generated by immunoSEQ multiplex PCR, the TCRdb table keeps only in-frame clones and is missing some. V and J calls and clone size are given by that table; D and trimming were obtained from the DNA. The sample carries tens of thousands of clones, approximately 86% recorded once. The sample holds a few counts of this clone. V is TRBV11-3 and J is TRBJ2-1; 9 positions agree with TRBD2. Sequencing was done on a sample of peripheral blood. The receptor comes from a man aged 50 to 59 with active COVID-19. The CDR3 here is CASSPDVLAGFNNEQFF. For the CDR3, the DNA is TGTGCCAGCAGCCCCGATGTGCTAGCGGGATTCAACAATGAGCAGTTCTTC.